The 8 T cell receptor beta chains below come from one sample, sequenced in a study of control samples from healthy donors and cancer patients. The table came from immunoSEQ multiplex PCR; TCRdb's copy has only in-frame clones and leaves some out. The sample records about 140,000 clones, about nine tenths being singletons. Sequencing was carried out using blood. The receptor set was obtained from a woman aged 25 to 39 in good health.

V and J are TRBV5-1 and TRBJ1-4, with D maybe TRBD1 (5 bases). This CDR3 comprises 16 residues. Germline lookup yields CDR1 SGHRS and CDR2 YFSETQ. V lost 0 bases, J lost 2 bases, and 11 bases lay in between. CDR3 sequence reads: CASSLVGASTNEKLFF. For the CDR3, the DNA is TGCGCCAGCAGCTTGGTAGGGGCCTCCACTAATGAAAAACTGTTTTTT. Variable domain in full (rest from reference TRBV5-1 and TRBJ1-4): KAGVTQTPRYLIKTRGQQVTLSCSPISGHRSVSWYQQTPGQGLQFLFEYFSETQRNKGNFPGRFSGRQFSNSRSEMNVSTLELGDSALYLCASSLVGASTNEKLFFGSGTQLSVL.

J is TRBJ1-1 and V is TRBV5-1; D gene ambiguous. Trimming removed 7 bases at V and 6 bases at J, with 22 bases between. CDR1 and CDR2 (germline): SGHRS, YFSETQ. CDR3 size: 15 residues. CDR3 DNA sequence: TGCGCCAGCGCCCTATGGTCCGAAAGGGAGGCTGAAGCTTTCTTT. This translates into CASALWSEREAEAFF.

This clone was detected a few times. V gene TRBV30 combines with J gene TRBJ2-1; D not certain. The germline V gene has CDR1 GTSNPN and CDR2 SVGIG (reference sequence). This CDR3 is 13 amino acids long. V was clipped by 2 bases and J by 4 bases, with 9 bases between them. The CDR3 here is CAWSKARYNEQFF. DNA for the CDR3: TGTGCCTGGAGTAAGGCCAGATACAATGAGCAGTTCTTC. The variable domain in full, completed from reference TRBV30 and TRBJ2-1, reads SQTIHQWPATLVQPVGSPLSLECTVEGTSNPNLYWYRQAAGRGLQLLFYSVGIGQISSEVPQNLSASRPQDRQFILSSKKLLLSDSGFYLCAWSKARYNEQFFGPGTRLTVL.

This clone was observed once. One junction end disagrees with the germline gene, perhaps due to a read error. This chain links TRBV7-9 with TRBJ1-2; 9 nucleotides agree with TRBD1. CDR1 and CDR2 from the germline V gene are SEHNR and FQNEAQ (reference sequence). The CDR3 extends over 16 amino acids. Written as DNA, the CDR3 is TGTGCCAGCAGCCCAGGGGGACAGGGAGGTAACTCTGGCTACACCTTC. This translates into CASSPGGQGGNSGYTF.

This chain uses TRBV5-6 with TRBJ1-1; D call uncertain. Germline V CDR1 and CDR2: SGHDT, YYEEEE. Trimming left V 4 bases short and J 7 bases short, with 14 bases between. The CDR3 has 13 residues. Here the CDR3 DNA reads TGTGCCAGCAGCAAAACTTCTACTGGTGAAGCTTTCTTT. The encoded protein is CASSKTSTGEAFF.

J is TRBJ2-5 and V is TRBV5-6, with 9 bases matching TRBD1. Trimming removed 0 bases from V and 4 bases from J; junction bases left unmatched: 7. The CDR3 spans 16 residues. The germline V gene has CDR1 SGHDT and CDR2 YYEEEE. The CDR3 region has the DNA TGTGCCAGCAGCTTGGGGGACAGGGACTTTCCAGAGACCCAGTACTTC. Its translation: CASSLGDRDFPETQYF. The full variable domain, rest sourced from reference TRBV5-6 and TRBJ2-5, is DAGVTQSPTHLIKTRGQQVTLRCSPKSGHDTVSWYQQALGQGPQFIFQYYEEEERQRGNFPDRFSGHQFPNYSSELNVNALLLGDSALYLCASSLGDRDFPETQYFGPGTRLLVL.

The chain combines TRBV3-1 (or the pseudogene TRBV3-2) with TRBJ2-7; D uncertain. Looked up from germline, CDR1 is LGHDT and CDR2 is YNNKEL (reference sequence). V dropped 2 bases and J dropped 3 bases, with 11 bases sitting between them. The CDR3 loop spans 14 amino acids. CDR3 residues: CASSQNYAGYEQYF. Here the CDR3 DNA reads TGTGCCAGCAGCCAAAACTATGCAGGCTACGAGCAGTACTTC.

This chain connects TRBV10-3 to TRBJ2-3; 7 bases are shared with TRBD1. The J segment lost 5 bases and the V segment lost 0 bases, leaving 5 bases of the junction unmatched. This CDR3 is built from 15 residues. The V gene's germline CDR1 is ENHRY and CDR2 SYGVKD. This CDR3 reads CAISESTGVEDTQYF. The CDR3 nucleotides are TGTGCCATCAGTGAGTCTACAGGGGTCGAAGATACGCAGTATTTT.